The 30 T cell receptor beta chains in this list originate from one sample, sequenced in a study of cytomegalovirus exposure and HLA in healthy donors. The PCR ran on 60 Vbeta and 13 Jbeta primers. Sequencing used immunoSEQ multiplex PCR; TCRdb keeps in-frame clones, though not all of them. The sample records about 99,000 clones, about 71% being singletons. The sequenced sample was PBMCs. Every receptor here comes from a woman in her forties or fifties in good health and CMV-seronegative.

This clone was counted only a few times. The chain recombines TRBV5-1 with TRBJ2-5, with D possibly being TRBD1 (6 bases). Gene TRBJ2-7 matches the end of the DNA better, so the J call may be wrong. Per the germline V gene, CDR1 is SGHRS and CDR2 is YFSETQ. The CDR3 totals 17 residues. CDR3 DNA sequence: TGCGCCAGCAGTTTCGTGGGCGTCACAGGGATCTCCTACGAGCAGTACTTC. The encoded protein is CASSFVGVTGISYEQYF.

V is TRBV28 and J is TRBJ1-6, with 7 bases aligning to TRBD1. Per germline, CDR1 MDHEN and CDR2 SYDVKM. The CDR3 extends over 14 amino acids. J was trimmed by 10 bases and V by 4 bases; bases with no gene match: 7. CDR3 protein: CASSSTGQGSPLHF. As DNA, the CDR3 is TGTGCCAGCAGTTCGACAGGGCAAGGATCACCCCTCCACTTT. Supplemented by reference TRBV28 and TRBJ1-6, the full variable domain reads DVKVTQSSRYLVKRTGEKVFLECVQDMDHENMFWYRQDPGLGLRLIYFSYDVKMKEKGDIPEGYSVSREKKERFSLILESASTNQTSMYLCASSSTGQGSPLHFGNGTRLTVT.

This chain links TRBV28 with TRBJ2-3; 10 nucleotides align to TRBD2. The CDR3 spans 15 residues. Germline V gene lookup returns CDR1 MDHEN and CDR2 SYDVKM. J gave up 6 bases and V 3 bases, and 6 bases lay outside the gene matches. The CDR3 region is CASSLASGSLDTQYF. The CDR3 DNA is TGTGCCAGCAGTTTGGCTAGCGGGAGTTTGGATACGCAGTATTTT. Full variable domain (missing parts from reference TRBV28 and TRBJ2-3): DVKVTQSSRYLVKRTGEKVFLECVQDMDHENMFWYRQDPGLGLRLIYFSYDVKMKEKGDIPEGYSVSREKKERFSLILESASTNQTSMYLCASSLASGSLDTQYFGPGTRLTVL.

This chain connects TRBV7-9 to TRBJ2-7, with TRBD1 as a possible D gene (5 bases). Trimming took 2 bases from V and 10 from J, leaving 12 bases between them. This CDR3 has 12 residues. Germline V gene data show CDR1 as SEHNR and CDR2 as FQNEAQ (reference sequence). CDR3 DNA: TGTGCCAGCAGCTTATTTGGGGCGGACCAGTACTTC. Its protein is CASSLFGADQYF.

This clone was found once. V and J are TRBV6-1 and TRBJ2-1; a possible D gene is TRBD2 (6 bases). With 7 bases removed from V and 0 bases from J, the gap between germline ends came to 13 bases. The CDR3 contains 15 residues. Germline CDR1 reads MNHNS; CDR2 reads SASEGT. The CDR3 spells CASTFAGSSYNEQFF. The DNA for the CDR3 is TGTGCCAGCACCTTCGCCGGGAGCTCCTACAATGAGCAGTTCTTC.

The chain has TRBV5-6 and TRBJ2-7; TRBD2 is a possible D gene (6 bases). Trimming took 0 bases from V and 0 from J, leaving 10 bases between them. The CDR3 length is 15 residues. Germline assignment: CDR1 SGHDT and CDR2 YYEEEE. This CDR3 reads CASSLGGGTSYEQYF. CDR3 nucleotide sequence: TGTGCCAGCAGCTTGGGGGGCGGGACCTCCTACGAGCAGTACTTC.

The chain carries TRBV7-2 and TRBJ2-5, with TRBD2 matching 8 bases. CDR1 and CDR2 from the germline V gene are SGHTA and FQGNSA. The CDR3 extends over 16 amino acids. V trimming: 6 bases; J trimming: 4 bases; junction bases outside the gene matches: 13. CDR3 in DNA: TGTGCCAGCAGTATTAACATCGGGGGGGAATCAGAGACCCAGTACTTC. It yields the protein CASSINIGGESETQYF.

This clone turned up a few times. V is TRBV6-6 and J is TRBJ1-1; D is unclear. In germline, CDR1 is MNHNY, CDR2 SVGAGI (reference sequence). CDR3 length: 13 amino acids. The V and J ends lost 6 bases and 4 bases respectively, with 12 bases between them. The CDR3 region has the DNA TGTGCCAGCAGCAATGCGGCGGGCACTGAAGCTTTCTTT. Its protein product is CASSNAAGTEAFF.

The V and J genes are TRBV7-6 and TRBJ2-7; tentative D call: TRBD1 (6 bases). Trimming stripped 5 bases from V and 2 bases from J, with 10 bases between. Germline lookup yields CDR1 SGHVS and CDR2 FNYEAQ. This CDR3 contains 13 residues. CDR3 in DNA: TGTGCCAGCAGCCCACAGGGCCCCTACGAGCAGTACTTC. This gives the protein CASSPQGPYEQYF.

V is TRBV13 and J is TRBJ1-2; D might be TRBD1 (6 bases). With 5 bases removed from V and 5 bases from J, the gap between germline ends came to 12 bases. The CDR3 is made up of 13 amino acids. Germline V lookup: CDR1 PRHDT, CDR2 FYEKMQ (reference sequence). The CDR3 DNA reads TGTGCCAGCAGCAAACAGGGCGCTTATGGCTACACCTTC. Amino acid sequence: CASSKQGAYGYTF. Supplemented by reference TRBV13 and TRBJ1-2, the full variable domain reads AAGVIQSPRHLIKEKRETATLKCYPIPRHDTVYWYQQGPGQDPQFLISFYEKMQSDKGSIPDRFSAQQFSDYHSELNMSSLELGDSALYFCASSKQGAYGYTFGSGTRLTVV.

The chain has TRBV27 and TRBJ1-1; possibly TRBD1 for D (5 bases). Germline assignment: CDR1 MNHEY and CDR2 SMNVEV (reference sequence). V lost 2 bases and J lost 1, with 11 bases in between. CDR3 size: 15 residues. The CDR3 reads CASSLSQGRNTEAFF. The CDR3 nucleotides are TGTGCCAGCAGTTTAAGCCAGGGTAGGAACACTGAAGCTTTCTTT.

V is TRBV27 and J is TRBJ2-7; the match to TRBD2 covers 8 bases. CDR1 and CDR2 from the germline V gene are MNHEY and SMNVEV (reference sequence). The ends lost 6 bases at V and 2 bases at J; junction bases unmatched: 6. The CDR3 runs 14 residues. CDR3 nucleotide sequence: TGTGCCAGCAGAGGGACTAGGGTCCCCTACGAGCAGTACTTC. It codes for CASRGTRVPYEQYF.

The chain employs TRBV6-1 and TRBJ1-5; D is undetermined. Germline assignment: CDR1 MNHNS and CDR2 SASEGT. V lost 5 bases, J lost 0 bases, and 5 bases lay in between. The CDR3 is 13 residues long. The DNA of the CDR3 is TGTGCCAGCAGTCCTTATAGCAATCAGCCCCAGCATTTT. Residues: CASSPYSNQPQHF.

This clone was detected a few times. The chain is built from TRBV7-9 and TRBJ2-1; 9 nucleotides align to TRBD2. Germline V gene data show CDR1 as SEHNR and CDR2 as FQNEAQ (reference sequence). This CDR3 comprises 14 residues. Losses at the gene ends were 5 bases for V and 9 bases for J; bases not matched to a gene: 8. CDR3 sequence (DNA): TGTGCCAGCAGCCCTGAGGCTAGCGGGATTGAGCAGTTCTTC. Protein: CASSPEASGIEQFF.

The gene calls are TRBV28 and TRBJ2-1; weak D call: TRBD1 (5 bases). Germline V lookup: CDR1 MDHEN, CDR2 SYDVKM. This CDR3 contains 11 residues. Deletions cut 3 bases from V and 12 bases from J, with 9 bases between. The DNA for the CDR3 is TGTGCCAGCAGTTTCGACAGTCCGCAGTTCTTC. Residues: CASSFDSPQFF. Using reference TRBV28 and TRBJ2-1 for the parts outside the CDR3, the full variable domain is DVKVTQSSRYLVKRTGEKVFLECVQDMDHENMFWYRQDPGLGLRLIYFSYDVKMKEKGDIPEGYSVSREKKERFSLILESASTNQTSMYLCASSFDSPQFFGPGTRLTVL.

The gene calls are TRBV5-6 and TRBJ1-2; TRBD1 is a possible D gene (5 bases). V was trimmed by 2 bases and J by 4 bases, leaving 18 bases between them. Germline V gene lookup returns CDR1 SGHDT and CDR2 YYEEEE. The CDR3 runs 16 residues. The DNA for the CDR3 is TGTGCCAGCAGCTTAGGAAACCCAGGGCGTAGCTATGGCTACACCTTC. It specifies CASSLGNPGRSYGYTF.

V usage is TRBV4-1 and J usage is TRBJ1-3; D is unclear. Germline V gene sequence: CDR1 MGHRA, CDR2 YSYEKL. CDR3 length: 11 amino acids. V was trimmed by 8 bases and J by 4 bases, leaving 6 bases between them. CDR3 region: CASEMGNTIYF. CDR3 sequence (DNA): TGCGCCAGCGAGATGGGAAACACCATATATTTT.

The CDR3 nucleotides are TGCGCCAGCAGCCAAGATCCCCAGCGGGTAACCTACGAGCAGTACTTC. It yields the protein CASSQDPQRVTYEQYF. The rearrangement links TRBV4-3 to TRBJ2-7; tentatively, D is TRBD2 (6 bases). With 0 bases removed from V and 2 bases from J, the gap between germline ends came to 14 bases. Per germline, CDR1 LGHNA and CDR2 YSLEER. CDR3 length: 16 residues.

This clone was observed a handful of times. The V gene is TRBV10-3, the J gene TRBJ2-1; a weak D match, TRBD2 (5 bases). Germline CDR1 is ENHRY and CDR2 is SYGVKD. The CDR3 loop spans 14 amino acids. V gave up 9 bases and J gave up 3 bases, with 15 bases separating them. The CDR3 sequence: CAITAEGFYNEQFF. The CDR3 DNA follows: TGTGCCATAACTGCTGAGGGATTCTACAATGAGCAGTTCTTC.

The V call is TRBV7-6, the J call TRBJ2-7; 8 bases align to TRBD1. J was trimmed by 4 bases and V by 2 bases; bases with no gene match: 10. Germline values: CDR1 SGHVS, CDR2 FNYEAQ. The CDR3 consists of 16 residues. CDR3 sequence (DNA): TGTGCCAGCAGCTTAAGGGGACAGGTTGGCTGGTACGAGCAGTACTTC. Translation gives CASSLRGQVGWYEQYF.

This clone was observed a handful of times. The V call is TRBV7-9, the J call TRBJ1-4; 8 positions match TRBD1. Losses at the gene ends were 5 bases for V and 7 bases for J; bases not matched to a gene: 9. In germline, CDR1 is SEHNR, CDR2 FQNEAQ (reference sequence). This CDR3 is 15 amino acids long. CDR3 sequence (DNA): TGTGCCAGCAGCGGAGGCAGGGGGCTACCTGAAAAACTGTTTTTT. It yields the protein CASSGGRGLPEKLFF.

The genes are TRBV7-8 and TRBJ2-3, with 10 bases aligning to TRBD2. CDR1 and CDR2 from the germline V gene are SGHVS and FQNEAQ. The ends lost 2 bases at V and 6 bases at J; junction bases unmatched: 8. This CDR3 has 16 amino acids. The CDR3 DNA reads TGTGCCAGCAGCTTATCAGCTAGCGGGAGCTTGGATACGCAGTATTTT. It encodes CASSLSASGSLDTQYF.

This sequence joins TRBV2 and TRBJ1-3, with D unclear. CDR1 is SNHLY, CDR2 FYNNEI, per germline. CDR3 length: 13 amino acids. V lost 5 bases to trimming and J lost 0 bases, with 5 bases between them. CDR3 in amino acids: CASSSISGNTIYF. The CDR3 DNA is TGTGCCAGCAGTTCAATCTCTGGAAACACCATATATTTT.

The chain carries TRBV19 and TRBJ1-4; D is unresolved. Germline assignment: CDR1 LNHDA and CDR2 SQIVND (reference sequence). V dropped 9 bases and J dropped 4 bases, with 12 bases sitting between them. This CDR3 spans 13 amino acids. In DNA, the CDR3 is TGTGCCAGCCAGACGGGGTTTAATGAAAAACTGTTTTTT. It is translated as CASQTGFNEKLFF.

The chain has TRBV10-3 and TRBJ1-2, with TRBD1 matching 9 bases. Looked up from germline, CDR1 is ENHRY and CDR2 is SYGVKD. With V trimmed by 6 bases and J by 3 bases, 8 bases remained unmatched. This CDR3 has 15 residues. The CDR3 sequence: CAISVRRTGDYGYTF. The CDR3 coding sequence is TGTGCCATCAGCGTTCGTCGGACAGGGGACTATGGCTACACCTTC.

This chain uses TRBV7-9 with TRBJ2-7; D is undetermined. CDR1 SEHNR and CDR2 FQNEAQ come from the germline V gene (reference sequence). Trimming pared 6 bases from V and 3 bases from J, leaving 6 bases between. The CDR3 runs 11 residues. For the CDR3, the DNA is TGTGCCAGCAGGGCAAACTACGAGCAGTACTTC. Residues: CASRANYEQYF.

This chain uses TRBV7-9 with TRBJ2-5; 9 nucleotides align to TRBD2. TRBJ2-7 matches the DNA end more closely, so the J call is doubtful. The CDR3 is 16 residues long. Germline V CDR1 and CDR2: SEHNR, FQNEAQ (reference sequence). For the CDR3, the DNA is TGTGCCAGCAGCCTCTTTGAAGGACTAGCGTTCTACGAGCAGTACTTC. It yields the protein CASSLFEGLAFYEQYF.

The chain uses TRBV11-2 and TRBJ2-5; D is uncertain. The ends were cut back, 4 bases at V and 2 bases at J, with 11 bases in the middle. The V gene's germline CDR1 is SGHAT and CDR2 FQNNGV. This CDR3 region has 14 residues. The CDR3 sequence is CASSYTSLQETQYF. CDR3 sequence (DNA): TGTGCCAGCAGCTATACTTCGTTACAAGAGACCCAGTACTTC.

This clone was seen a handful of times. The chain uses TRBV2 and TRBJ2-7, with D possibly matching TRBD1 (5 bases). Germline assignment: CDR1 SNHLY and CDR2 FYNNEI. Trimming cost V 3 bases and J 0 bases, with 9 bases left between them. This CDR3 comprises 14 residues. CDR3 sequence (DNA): TGTGCCAGCAGTGACCCCAGGGACTCCTACGAGCAGTACTTC. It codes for CASSDPRDSYEQYF. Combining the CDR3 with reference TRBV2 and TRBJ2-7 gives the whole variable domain EPEVTQTPSHQVTQMGQEVILRCVPISNHLYFYWYRQILGQKVEFLVSFYNNEISEKSEIFDDQFSVERPDGSNFTLKIRSTKLEDSAMYFCASSDPRDSYEQYFGPGTRLTVT.

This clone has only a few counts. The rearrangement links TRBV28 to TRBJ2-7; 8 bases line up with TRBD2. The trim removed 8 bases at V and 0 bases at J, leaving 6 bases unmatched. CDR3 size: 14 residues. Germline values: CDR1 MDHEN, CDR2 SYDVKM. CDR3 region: CASVTSGSSYEQYF. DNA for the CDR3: TGTGCCAGCGTTACAAGCGGGAGCTCCTACGAGCAGTACTTC.